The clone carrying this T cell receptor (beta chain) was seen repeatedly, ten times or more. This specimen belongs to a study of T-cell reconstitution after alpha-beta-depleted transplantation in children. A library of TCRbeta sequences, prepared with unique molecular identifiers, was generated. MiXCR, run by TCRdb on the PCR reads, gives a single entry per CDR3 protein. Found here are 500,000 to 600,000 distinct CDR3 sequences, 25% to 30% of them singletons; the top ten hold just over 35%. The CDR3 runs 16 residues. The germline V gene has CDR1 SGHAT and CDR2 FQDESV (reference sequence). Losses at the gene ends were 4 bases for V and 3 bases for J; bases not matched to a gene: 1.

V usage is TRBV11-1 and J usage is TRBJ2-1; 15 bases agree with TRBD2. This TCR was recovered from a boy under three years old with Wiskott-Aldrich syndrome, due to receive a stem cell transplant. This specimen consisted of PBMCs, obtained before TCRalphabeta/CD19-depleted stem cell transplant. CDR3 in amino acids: CASSSGLAGGYNEQFF. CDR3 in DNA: TGTGCCAGCAGCTCGGGACTAGCGGGAGGCTACAATGAGCAGTTCTTC. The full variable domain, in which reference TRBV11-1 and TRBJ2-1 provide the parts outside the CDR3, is EAEVAQSPRYKITEKSQAVAFWCDPISGHATLYWYRQILGQGPELLVQFQDESVVDDSQLPKDRFSAERLKGVDSTLKIQPAELGDSAMYLCASSSGLAGGYNEQFFGPGTRLTVL.